These 25 T cell receptor beta chains were sequenced from one sample in a study of T cell changes during pregnancy in multiple sclerosis (dated by TCRdb to between 2018 and 2021). The library was produced with the immunoSEQ multiplex PCR assay. Drawn from immuneACCESS, this table holds only the in-frame rearrangements with V and J called that TCRdb kept. Clones are partly lost; checked studies trace under half to an unresolved V gene and leave the rest unexplained. The sample table shows fewer than 60,000 clones, and less than 95% are seen once. The ten largest clones represent approximately 6.5% of the sample. The source was peripheral blood, collected in the third trimester of pregnancy. Every receptor here comes from a female donor in good health, enrolled as a control in a pregnancy study.

The chain employs TRBV4-1 and TRBJ1-2; D may be TRBD1 (5 bases). CDR3 size: 16 residues. Germline lookup yields CDR1 MGHRA and CDR2 YSYEKL. Between the trimmed V and J ends, which lost 4 bases and 4 bases, there was a span of 19 bases. CDR3 residues: CASSPNPSQAIYGYTF. The CDR3 coding sequence is TGCGCCAGCAGCCCCAATCCCTCACAGGCCATCTATGGCTACACCTTC.

The V gene is TRBV19, the J gene TRBJ2-1, with D possibly TRBD1 on 5 matching bases. The V end lost 2 bases, the J end lost 7 bases, and 12 bases lay between the germline ends. Germline CDR1 reads LNHDA; CDR2 reads SQIVND (reference sequence). This CDR3 region has 14 residues. CDR3 loop: CASSIQGLGNEQFF. The CDR3 DNA is TGTGCCAGTAGTATACAGGGTTTGGGAAATGAGCAGTTCTTC.

The chain is built from TRBV4-3 and TRBJ2-3; D call uncertain. This CDR3 has 15 amino acids. Between the trimmed V and J ends, which lost 1 base and 2 bases, there was a span of 10 bases. Germline CDR1 and CDR2: LGHNA and YSLEER. Written as DNA, the CDR3 is TGCGCCAGCAGCCAAGGGGTTGGGCCCACAGATACGCAGTATTTT. It specifies CASSQGVGPTDTQYF.

The chain is built from TRBV14 and TRBJ1-1; D may be TRBD1 (5 bases). From germline, CDR1 is SGHDN and CDR2 FVKESK. This CDR3 comprises 15 residues. The V end was cut by 4 bases, the J end by 3 bases, with 15 bases between. CDR3 sequence reads: CASSPGSSRYTEAFF. CDR3 DNA: TGTGCCAGCAGCCCAGGGTCCAGTCGGTACACTGAAGCTTTCTTT.

The chain combines TRBV6-5 with TRBJ2-3; 9 bases map to TRBD1. The CDR3 contains 16 residues. V trimming: 3 bases; J trimming: 5 bases; junction bases outside the gene matches: 9. Germline V gives CDR1 MNHEY, CDR2 SVGAGI. CDR3 region: CASSYSGTGSRDTQYF. The CDR3 DNA sequence: TGTGCCAGCAGTTATTCCGGGACAGGGAGTCGAGATACGCAGTATTTT.

The rearrangement uses TRBV15 and TRBJ2-5; D remains unclear. With 2 bases removed from V and 2 bases from J, the gap between germline ends came to 9 bases. The CDR3 length is 14 residues. In germline, CDR1 is LNHNV, CDR2 YYDKDF (reference sequence). The CDR3 is CATSRQNIQETQYF. For the CDR3, the DNA is TGTGCCACCAGCAGACAGAATATACAAGAGACCCAGTACTTC.

The rearrangement joins TRBV19 to TRBJ1-2; D possibly corresponds to TRBD1 (6 bases). Germline V CDR1 and CDR2: LNHDA, SQIVND (reference sequence). The CDR3 loop spans 17 amino acids. Trimming removed 3 bases from V and 1 base from J, with 18 bases in between. The CDR3 protein is CASSMGGGPARNYGYTF. Written as DNA, the CDR3 is TGTGCCAGTAGTATGGGAGGGGGACCCGCCCGTAACTATGGCTACACCTTC.

The chain combines TRBV2 with TRBJ2-3, with 11 bases matching TRBD2. The V gene's germline CDR1 is SNHLY and CDR2 FYNNEI. Trimming removed 4 bases from V and 7 bases from J; junction bases left unmatched: 7. This CDR3 is 15 amino acids long. The CDR3 here is CASSATSGASNTQYF. DNA of the CDR3: TGTGCCAGCAGTGCGACTAGCGGGGCTTCGAATACGCAGTATTTT.

The rearrangement links TRBV29-1 to TRBJ1-2; D remains ambiguous. CDR1 is SQVTM, CDR2 ANQGSEA, per germline. The CDR3 contains 11 residues. The V gene lost 4 bases and the J gene lost 11 bases, with 14 bases spanning the gap. The CDR3 here is CSVVDLRGYTF. Here the CDR3 DNA reads TGCAGCGTTGTGGACCTCCGGGGATACACCTTC.

The rearrangement links TRBV7-2 to TRBJ2-5, with 11 bases that match TRBD2. Per the germline V gene, CDR1 is SGHTA and CDR2 is FQGNSA. The length of the CDR3 is 18 residues. With V trimmed by 4 bases and J by 3 bases, 13 bases remained unmatched. The CDR3 sequence: CASSSDTSSGGYKETQYF. CDR3 coding DNA: TGTGCCAGCAGCTCAGATACCTCTAGCGGGGGGTACAAAGAGACCCAGTACTTC. The full variable domain, its missing parts supplied by reference TRBV7-2 and TRBJ2-5, is GAGVSQSPSNKVTEKGKDVELRCDPISGHTALYWYRQSLGQGLEFLIYFQGNSAPDKSGLPSDRFSAERTGGSVSTLTIQRTQQEDSAVYLCASSSDTSSGGYKETQYFGPGTRLLVL.

The rearrangement links TRBV19 to TRBJ1-1; D is unclear. The V end was cut by 5 bases, the J end by 5 bases, with 21 bases between. Germline assignment: CDR1 LNHDA and CDR2 SQIVND (reference sequence). The CDR3 totals 16 residues. The CDR3 DNA reads as TGTGCCAGTAGTGATAGCGGATGGGGTGGAGGTACTGAAGCTTTCTTT. Translation gives CASSDSGWGGGTEAFF.

V gene TRBV10-3 combines with J gene TRBJ1-2; D not resolved. Trimming removed 4 bases from V and 8 bases from J, with 14 bases in between. Germline CDR1 reads ENHRY; CDR2 reads SYGVKD. The CDR3 runs to 13 residues. The CDR3 region has the DNA TGTGCCATCAGTGTTGGTCAGTCGGAGGGCTACACCTTC. This gives the protein CAISVGQSEGYTF.

V is TRBV7-9 and J is TRBJ2-1; perhaps TRBD2 as D (7 bases). From germline, CDR1 is SEHNR and CDR2 FQNEAQ (reference sequence). V shed 4 bases and J shed 4 bases, with 17 bases lying between them. The CDR3 is 16 amino acids. CDR3 DNA sequence: TGTGCCAGCAGCTCGAGGGGGGGGAAACTGTACAATGAGCAGTTCTTC. Protein: CASSSRGGKLYNEQFF.

The V and J genes are TRBV19 and TRBJ1-2; perhaps TRBD1 as D (5 bases). Deletions cut 9 bases from V and 0 bases from J, with 17 bases between. The CDR3 consists of 15 residues. Germline lookup yields CDR1 LNHDA and CDR2 SQIVND (reference sequence). The CDR3 loop reads CASSGGVSTNYGYTF. The CDR3 DNA is TGTGCCAGCTCCGGGGGGGTATCAACTAACTATGGCTACACCTTC.

This chain connects TRBV6-4 to TRBJ2-1; a weak D match, TRBD1 (6 bases). The germline V gene encodes CDR1 MRHNA and CDR2 SNTAGT. This CDR3 is built from 15 residues. With 4 bases removed from V and 0 bases from J, the gap between germline ends came to 10 bases. The CDR3 coding sequence is TGTGCCAGCAGTGTAGAGGACAGCTCCTACAATGAGCAGTTCTTC. It translates to CASSVEDSSYNEQFF.

The gene calls are TRBV5-5 and TRBJ2-1, with TRBD2 matching 8 bases. Germline assignment: CDR1 SGHKS and CDR2 YYEKEE (reference sequence). Trimming removed 7 bases from V and 0 bases from J; junction bases left unmatched: 15. CDR3 length equals 18 residues. CDR3 sequence reads: CASPPGSGLARSYNEQFF. In DNA form, the CDR3 reads TGTGCCAGCCCACCGGGATCAGGACTAGCCCGCTCCTACAATGAGCAGTTCTTC. Complete variable domain (other parts from reference TRBV5-5 and TRBJ2-1): DAGVTQSPTHLIKTRGQQVTLRCSPISGHKSVSWYQQVLGQGPQFIFQYYEKEERGRGNFPDRFSARQFPNYSSELNVNALLLGDSALYLCASPPGSGLARSYNEQFFGPGTRLTVL.

This clone was recorded only once. The chain employs TRBV28 and TRBJ2-5; 7 bases line up with TRBD1. Unmatched junction bases numbered 10, after V lost 7 bases and J lost 2 bases. Germline V CDR1 and CDR2: MDHEN, SYDVKM. This CDR3 spans 15 amino acids. CDR3 region: CASTLGTGVQETQYF. CDR3 sequence (DNA): TGTGCCAGCACCTTGGGCACAGGGGTGCAAGAGACCCAGTACTTC.

V usage is TRBV29-1 and J usage is TRBJ2-1; 10 nucleotides align to TRBD2. The CDR3 extends over 15 amino acids. J gave up 9 bases and V 6 bases, and 14 bases lay outside the gene matches. Germline lookup yields CDR1 SQVTM and CDR2 ANQGSEA. DNA for the CDR3: TGCAGCGTAGCCTTAGCGGGAGGTGGGAGGGGTGAGCAGTTCTTC. Its protein is CSVALAGGGRGEQFF.

Only one count was recorded for this clone. The rearrangement uses TRBV14 and TRBJ1-1; TRBD1 agrees at 12 bases. Germline-derived CDR1 and CDR2 are SGHDN and FVKESK. The CDR3 is made up of 16 amino acids. V lost 4 bases and J lost 5; bases outside the gene matches: 8. The CDR3 DNA reads as TGTGCCAGCAGCCTAATCCTGGGACAGGGGGCGACTGAAGCTTTCTTT. It yields the protein CASSLILGQGATEAFF. The full variable domain, rest sourced from reference TRBV14 and TRBJ1-1, is EAGVTQFPSHSVIEKGQTVTLRCDPISGHDNLYWYRRVMGKEIKFLLHFVKESKQDESGMPNNRFLAERTGGTYSTLKVQPAELEDSGVYFCASSLILGQGATEAFFGQGTRLTVV.

The rearrangement links TRBV6-1 to TRBJ2-7; 10 nucleotides line up with TRBD1. CDR3 length equals 15 residues. Germline V gene data show CDR1 as MNHNS and CDR2 as SASEGT. V lost 6 bases to trimming and J lost 4 bases; unmatched junction nucleotides: 9. The CDR3 loop is CASSERDRGSYEQYF. CDR3 nucleotides: TGTGCCAGCAGCGAACGGGACAGGGGTTCGTACGAGCAGTACTTC.

This clone has only a few counts. The chain is built from TRBV15 and TRBJ1-5; D unresolved. This CDR3 has 12 residues. Trimming stripped 4 bases from V and 7 bases from J, with 8 bases between. CDR1 and CDR2 from the germline V gene are LNHNV and YYDKDF (reference sequence). The CDR3 DNA reads as TGTGCCACCAGCACCCGAGGGCAGCCCCAGCATTTT. Its translation: CATSTRGQPQHF.

The chain carries TRBV5-4 and TRBJ1-4; 9 positions agree with TRBD1. Germline assignment: CDR1 SGHNT and CDR2 YYREEE (reference sequence). The trim removed 4 bases at V and 8 bases at J, leaving 12 bases unmatched. CDR3 length: 16 amino acids. The CDR3 nucleotides are TGTGCCAGCAGCAGGGCCACAGGGGGCTTAGGGGAAAAACTGTTTTTT. It specifies CASSRATGGLGEKLFF.

This chain uses TRBV5-6 with TRBJ2-2; TRBD2 is a possible D gene (6 bases). Germline V gene sequence: CDR1 SGHDT, CDR2 YYEEEE. The CDR3 extends over 16 amino acids. The V end lost 2 bases, the J end lost 3 bases, and 14 bases lay between the germline ends. The chain's CDR3 is CASSFAGRRDTGELFF. CDR3 bases: TGTGCCAGCAGCTTCGCAGGAAGGAGGGACACCGGGGAGCTGTTTTTT.

The rearrangement joins TRBV19 to TRBJ1-4; no clear D gene. Germline V gives CDR1 LNHDA, CDR2 SQIVND (reference sequence). There are 14 residues in the CDR3. Trimming removed 0 bases at V and 7 bases at J, with 9 bases between. CDR3 in amino acids: CASSIDTRVEKLFF. In nucleotides, the CDR3 is TGTGCCAGTAGTATAGATACGAGGGTTGAAAAACTGTTTTTT.

V gene TRBV19 combines with J gene TRBJ1-2; D is perhaps TRBD1 (6 bases). Trimming removed 5 bases from V and 4 bases from J, with 14 bases in between. The CDR3 spans 14 residues. Germline V gene data show CDR1 as LNHDA and CDR2 as SQIVND (reference sequence). CDR3 residues: CASSVQGRGYGYTF. CDR3 coding DNA: TGTGCCAGTAGTGTACAGGGTAGGGGCTATGGCTACACCTTC.